Listed below are T cell receptor beta chains from one sample, sequenced in a study of PD-1 blockade in classical Hodgkin lymphoma. Profiling relied on immunoSEQ multiplex PCR, and the TCRdb table lists in-frame clones only, not all of them. The sample includes roughly 32,000 clones, roughly four fifths of them seen just once. The source material was peripheral blood mononuclear cells (PBMCs), sampled at baseline. The receptor source for this set is a human donor with classical Hodgkin lymphoma. Both conserved end residues are part of each CDR3. The D gene is left open where the match is weak. Expanded clones are given a class, and other clones once, few, many or no size at all.

j_call | clone_size | d_call | v_call | cdr3_length | cdr3_aa | cdr3_nt
TRBJ1-6 | . | . | TRBV9 | 15 | CASSVGPVSNSPLHF | TGTGCCAGCAGCGTAGGTCCAGTTAGTAATTCACCCCTCCACTTT
TRBJ1-1 | . | TRBD1 | TRBV9 | 16 | CASSPQGDSFYTEAFF | TGTGCCAGCAGCCCACAGGGGGACAGCTTTTACACTGAAGCTTTCTTT
TRBJ2-3 | . | . | TRBV14 | 16 | CASSQEIWPSTDTQYF | TGTGCCAGCAGCCAAGAAATCTGGCCTAGCACAGATACGCAGTATTTT
TRBJ1-3 | few | . | TRBV18 | 14 | CASSPQDSGNTIYF | TGTGCCAGCTCACCGCAGGACTCTGGAAACACCATATATTTT
TRBJ1-4 | . | TRBD1 | TRBV5-1 | 15 | CASSLAGQVNEKLFF | TGCGCCAGCAGCTTGGCCGGACAGGTCAATGAAAAACTGTTTTTT
TRBJ1-2 | . | . | TRBV11-3 | 14 | CASSSTRRQYGYTF | TGTGCCAGCAGCTCGACACGGCGACAGTATGGCTACACCTTC
TRBJ1-5 | once | . | TRBV7-9 | 14 | CASSSQGPNQPQHF | TGTGCCAGCAGCTCCCAGGGTCCGAATCAGCCCCAGCATTTT
TRBJ1-1 | few | TRBD1 | TRBV6-5 | 13 | CASSFTGETEAFF | TGTGCCAGCAGTTTTACAGGGGAAACTGAAGCTTTCTTT
TRBJ1-2 | . | . | TRBV5-1 | 14 | CASSTDGSNYGYTF | TGCGCCAGCAGCACGGACGGCTCTAACTATGGCTACACCTTC
TRBJ2-1 | few | TRBD1 | TRBV9 | 17 | CASSADLSGQGRNEQFF | TGTGCCAGCAGCGCAGACCTATCGGGACAGGGTCGGAATGAGCAGTTCTTC
TRBJ1-2 | . | . | TRBV7-2 | 13 | CASSPDGTYGYTF | TGTGCCAGCAGCCCGGACGGGACCTATGGCTACACCTTC
TRBJ1-4 | . | . | TRBV2 | 14 | CASSDAGANEKLFF | TGTGCCAGCAGTGACGCTGGGGCTAATGAAAAACTGTTTTTT
TRBJ2-3 | . | . | TRBV5-1 | 16 | CASTLTGSLGTDTQYF | TGCGCCAGCACTCTGACCGGGAGTTTAGGCACAGATACGCAGTATTTT
TRBJ2-5 | . | . | TRBV30 | 14 | CAWRLLGTQETQYF | TGTGCCTGGAGACTTCTCGGGACACAAGAGACCCAGTACTTC
TRBJ1-2 | . | TRBD1 | TRBV28 | 13 | CASSLGTGNGYTF | TGTGCCAGCAGTTTAGGGACAGGGAATGGCTACACCTTC